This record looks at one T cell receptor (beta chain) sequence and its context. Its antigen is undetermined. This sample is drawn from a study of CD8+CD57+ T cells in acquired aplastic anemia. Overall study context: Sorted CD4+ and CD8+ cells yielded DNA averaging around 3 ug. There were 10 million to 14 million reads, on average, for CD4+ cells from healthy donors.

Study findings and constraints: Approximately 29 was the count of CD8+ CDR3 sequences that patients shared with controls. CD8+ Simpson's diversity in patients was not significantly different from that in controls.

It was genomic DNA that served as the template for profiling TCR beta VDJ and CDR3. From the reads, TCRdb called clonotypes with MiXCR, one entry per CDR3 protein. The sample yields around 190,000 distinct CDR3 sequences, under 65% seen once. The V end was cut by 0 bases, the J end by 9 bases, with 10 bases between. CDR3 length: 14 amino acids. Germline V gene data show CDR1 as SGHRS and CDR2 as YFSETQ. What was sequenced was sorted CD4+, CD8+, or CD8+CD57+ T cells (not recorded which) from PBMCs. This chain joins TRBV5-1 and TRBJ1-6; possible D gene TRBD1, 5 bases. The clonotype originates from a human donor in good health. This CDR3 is CASSLESGTSPLHF. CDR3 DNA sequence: TGCGCCAGCAGCTTGGAATCCGGGACTTCACCCCTCCACTTT.